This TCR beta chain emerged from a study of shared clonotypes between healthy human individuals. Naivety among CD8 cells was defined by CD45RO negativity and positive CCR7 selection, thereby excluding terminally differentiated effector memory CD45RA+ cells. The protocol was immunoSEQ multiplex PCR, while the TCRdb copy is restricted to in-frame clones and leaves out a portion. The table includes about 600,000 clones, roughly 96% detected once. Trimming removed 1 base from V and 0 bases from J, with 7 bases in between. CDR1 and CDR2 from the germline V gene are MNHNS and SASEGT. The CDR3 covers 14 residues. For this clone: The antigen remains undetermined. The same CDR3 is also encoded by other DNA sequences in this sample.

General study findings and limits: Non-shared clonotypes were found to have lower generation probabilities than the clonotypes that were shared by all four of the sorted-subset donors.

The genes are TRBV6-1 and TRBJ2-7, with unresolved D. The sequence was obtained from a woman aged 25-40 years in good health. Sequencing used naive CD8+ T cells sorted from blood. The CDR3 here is CASSEVGSSYEQYF. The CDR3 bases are TGTGCCAGCAGTGAAGTGGGTAGCTCCTACGAGCAGTACTTC.